This entry lists 3 T cell receptor beta chains sequenced from one sample in a study of OX40 agonist ivuxolimab in advanced cancers. Profiled with immunoSEQ multiplex PCR; TCRdb holds only in-frame clones, not every one. In the table there are about 80,000 clones, 80% to 90% of which are singletons. The sequences come from CD4+ or CD8+ T cells sorted from blood, collected in a trial of the OX40 agonist ivuxolimab. These receptors all come from an adult with an advanced solid tumor such as melanoma, head and neck, liver or kidney cancer.

This chain uses TRBV19 with TRBJ2-3; 10 bases match TRBD1. Germline assignment: CDR1 LNHDA and CDR2 SQIVND (reference sequence). The CDR3 consists of 15 residues. J was trimmed by 4 bases and V by 6 bases; bases with no gene match: 7. The DNA for the CDR3 is TGTGCCAGTAGCTTACCCGGACAGGGGGCAGATACGCAGTATTTT. This sequence encodes CASSLPGQGADTQYF.

The rearrangement uses TRBV7-6 and TRBJ1-6, with a weak D call TRBD1 (6 bases). This CDR3 has 12 amino acids. CDR1 and CDR2 from the germline V gene are SGHVS and FNYEAQ. V lost 5 bases and J 14 bases, leaving 13 bases between the germline ends. The DNA for the CDR3 is TGTGCCAGCAGCCCGCCAAGGGGGACCCTCCACTTT. Amino acid sequence: CASSPPRGTLHF.

This chain uses TRBV7-2 with TRBJ2-1; 8 positions agree with TRBD2. Germline trimming cut 5 bases from V and 4 bases from J; bases unmatched to any gene: 7. CDR3 length: 15 residues. Germline CDR1 reads SGHTA; CDR2 reads FQGNSA. The CDR3 is CASSLRGGLYNEQFF. The CDR3, as DNA: TGTGCCAGCAGCCTACGCGGGGGGCTTTACAATGAGCAGTTCTTC.